The clone carrying this TCR beta chain has just one count. V was shortened by 4 bases and J by 5 bases, with 14 bases between the two germline ends. Germline V lookup: CDR1 GTSNPN, CDR2 SVGIG (reference sequence). The CDR3 sequence is 13 residues long. The data were taken from a study of technical replicates of blood from a few donors. Clones were sequenced by immunoSEQ multiplex PCR, and TCRdb holds only the in-frame ones, with some missing. Found here are about 58,000 clones, roughly 91% of them singletons; the top ten hold about 3.7%. The TCR comes from a human donor in good health. Some clones in this sample may be carry-over from other donors' samples. V and J are TRBV30 and TRBJ2-5; D unresolved. The sample was PBMCs. The CDR3 coding sequence is TGTGCCTGGAACGAGCCGGGTCTGGAGACCCAGTACTTC. Protein sequence: CAWNEPGLETQYF.